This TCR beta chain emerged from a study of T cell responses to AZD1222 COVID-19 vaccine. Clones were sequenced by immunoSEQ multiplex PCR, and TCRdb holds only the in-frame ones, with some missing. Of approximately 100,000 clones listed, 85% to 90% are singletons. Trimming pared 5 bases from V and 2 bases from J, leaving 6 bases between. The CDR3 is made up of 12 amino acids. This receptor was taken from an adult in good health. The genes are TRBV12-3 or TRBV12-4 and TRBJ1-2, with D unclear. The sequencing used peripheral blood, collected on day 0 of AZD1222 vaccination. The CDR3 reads CASSPGNYGYTF. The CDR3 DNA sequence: TGTGCCAGCAGTCCCGGGAACTATGGCTACACCTTC.